This T cell receptor beta chain was found in a study of CD8 T cells in Susac syndrome. Study as a whole: Patients with Susac syndrome were, at the time of blood collection, therapy-naive, maintained on corticosteroids, or maintained on intravenous immunoglobulin alone.

Patients with Susac syndrome met diagnostic criteria that were recently defined for definite or probable disease. Study observations and caveats: The number of individuals included in the study's TCR sequencing and HLA analysis was acknowledged as relatively small.

As to this clonotype: Its antigen is unidentified.

Reverse transcription of roughly 0.5 to 1 ug RNA was carried out with random hexamers. Amplification of TCR beta CDR3 used immunoSEQ multiplex PCR across 54 Vbeta and 13 Jbeta. TCRdb itself ran the immunoSEQ multiplex PCR reads through MiXCR, one entry per CDR3 protein. The repertoire includes 150,000 to 200,000 distinct CDR3 sequences, around 94% of them detected once, and around 0.1% sits in the top ten. Germline CDR1 reads DFQATT; CDR2 reads SNEGSKA (reference sequence). The CDR3 has 15 residues. The V and J ends lost 5 bases and 4 bases respectively, with 15 bases between them. The V call is TRBV20-1, the J call TRBJ2-6, with TRBD1 as a possible D gene (6 bases). The receptor was derived from a human donor with Susac syndrome. What was sequenced was CD4+ T cells from PBMCs. The CDR3 nucleotides read TGCAGTGCTTCTCTTACAGGGTCGGGGGCCAACGTCCTGACTTTC. Translated: CSASLTGSGANVLTF.